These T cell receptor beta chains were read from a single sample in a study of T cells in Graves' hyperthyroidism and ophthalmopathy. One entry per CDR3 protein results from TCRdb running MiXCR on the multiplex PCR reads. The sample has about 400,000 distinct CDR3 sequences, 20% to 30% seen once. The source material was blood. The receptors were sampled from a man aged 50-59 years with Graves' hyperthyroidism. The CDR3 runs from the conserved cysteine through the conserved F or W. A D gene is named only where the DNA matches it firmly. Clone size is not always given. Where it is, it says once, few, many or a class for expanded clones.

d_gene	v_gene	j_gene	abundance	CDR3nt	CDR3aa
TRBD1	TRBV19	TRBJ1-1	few	TGTGCCAGTAGTATAGGGACAGGTATGAACACTGAAGCTTTCTTT	CASSIGTGMNTEAFF
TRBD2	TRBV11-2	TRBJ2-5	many	TGTGCCAGCAGCTCACTAGCGGGGAGTTCGGAGACCCAGTACTTC	CASSSLAGSSETQYF
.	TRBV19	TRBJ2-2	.	TGTGCCAGTAGTATTAAGAGTATAACCGGGGAGCTGTTTTTT	CASSIKSITGELFF
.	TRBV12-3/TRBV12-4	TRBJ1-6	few	TGTGCCAGCAGTCCAACAGGGAGCTCCTATAATTCACCCCTCCACTTT	CASSPTGSSYNSPLHF
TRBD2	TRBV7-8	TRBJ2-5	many	TGTGCCAGCAGCGAGACGGGACTAGGAGAGACCCAGTACTTC	CASSETGLGETQYF
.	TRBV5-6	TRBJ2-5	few	TGTGCCAGCAGCTTGGACCAGGGGGAGACCCAGTACTTC	CASSLDQGETQYF
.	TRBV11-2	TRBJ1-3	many	TGTGCCAGCAGCTTCCAACGCTCTGGAAACACCATATATTTT	CASSFQRSGNTIYF
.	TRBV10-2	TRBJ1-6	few	TGCGCCAGCAGTGAATCCACAGGGTCACCCCTCCACTTT	CASSESTGSPLHF
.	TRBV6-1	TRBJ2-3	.	TGTGCCAGCAGTGAAGCGGTCAGGGTAGATACGCAGTATTTT	CASSEAVRVDTQYF
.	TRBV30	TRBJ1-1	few	TGTGCCTGGAGTGCTCGGAGGGACACTGAAGCTTTCTTT	CAWSARRDTEAFF
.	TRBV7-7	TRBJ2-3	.	TGTGCTAGCAGCTTAACAGCGGACACAGATACGCAGTATTTT	CASSLTADTDTQYF
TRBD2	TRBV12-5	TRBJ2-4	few	TGTGCTAGTGGTGGCGGCGGGAGTCATGCCAAAAACATTCAGTACTTC	CASGGGGSHAKNIQYF
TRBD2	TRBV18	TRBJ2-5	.	TGTGCCAGCTCGAACGGGAGGCCCCAAGAGACCCAGTACTTC	CASSNGRPQETQYF
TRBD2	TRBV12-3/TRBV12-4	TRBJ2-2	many	TGTGCCAGCAGTCTACTAGCGGGAGGGCCTGGGGAGCTGTTTTTT	CASSLLAGGPGELFF
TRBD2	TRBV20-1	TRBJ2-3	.	TGCAGTGCTAGAGGAAACGGGAGGGGTCGAGGAGATACGCAGTATTTT	CSARGNGRGRGDTQYF
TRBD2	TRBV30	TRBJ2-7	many	TGTGCCTGGAGGAGGACTAGCGGGTCGTACGAGCAGTACTTC	CAWRRTSGSYEQYF